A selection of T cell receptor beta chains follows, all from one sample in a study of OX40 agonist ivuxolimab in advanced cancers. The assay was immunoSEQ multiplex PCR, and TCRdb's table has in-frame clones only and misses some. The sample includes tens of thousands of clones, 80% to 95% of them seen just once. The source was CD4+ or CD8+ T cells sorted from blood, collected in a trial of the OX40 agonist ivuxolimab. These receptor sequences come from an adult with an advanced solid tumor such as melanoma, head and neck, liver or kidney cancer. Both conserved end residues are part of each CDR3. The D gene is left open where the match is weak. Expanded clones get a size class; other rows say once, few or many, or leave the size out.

CASSLVAGGGADTQYF	TGTGCCAGCAGCTTAGTGGCGGGGGGCGGCGCAGATACGCAGTATTTT	once	TRBJ2-3	TRBV7-2	TRBD2
CASSLDRGSNQPQHF	TGTGCCAGCAGTCTAGACAGGGGAAGCAATCAGCCCCAGCATTTT	few	TRBJ1-5	TRBV6-5	TRBD1
CASSGKALGLAGQETQYF	TGTGCCAGCAGTGGAAAGGCCCTGGGACTAGCCGGCCAAGAGACCCAGTACTTC	-	TRBJ2-5	TRBV6-1	TRBD2
CASSQDAQGYNEQFF	TGCGCCAGCAGCCAAGATGCGCAAGGGTACAATGAGCAGTTCTTC	-	TRBJ2-1	TRBV4-1	-
CAWSEQGRTRDTF	TGTGCCTGGAGTGAACAGGGGAGAACCCGCGATACCTTC	once	TRBJ1-2	TRBV30	TRBD1
CASSELGQLFNEQFF	TGTGCCAGCAGTGAACTCGGACAGCTTTTCAATGAGCAGTTCTTC	-	TRBJ2-1	TRBV25-1	-
CASSLTRTNSPLHF	TGTGCCAGCAGCTTAACCCGGACGAATTCACCCCTCCACTTT	-	TRBJ1-6	TRBV5-4	-
CASSPFRTSGANVLTF	TGTGCCAGCTCACCATTCAGAACCTCTGGGGCCAACGTCCTGACTTTC	once	TRBJ2-6	TRBV18	-
CASSLALLAGGRETQYF	TGTGCCAGCAGCTTAGCGCTACTAGCGGGGGGCAGGGAGACCCAGTACTTC	-	TRBJ2-5	TRBV7-2	TRBD2
CASSVGFGETQYF	TGTGCCAGCAGCGTAGGGTTTGGAGAGACCCAGTACTTC	-	TRBJ2-5	TRBV9	-
CASSAPANEKLFF	TGTGCCAGCAGTGCCCCGGCTAATGAAAAACTGTTTTTT	-	TRBJ1-4	TRBV28	-
CASSIALAGAPLNEQFF	TGTGCCAGTAGTATAGCACTAGCGGGGGCCCCGTTGAATGAGCAGTTCTTC	-	TRBJ2-1	TRBV19	TRBD2
CASSTQVNQPQHF	TGTGCCAGTAGTACACAAGTCAATCAGCCCCAGCATTTT	-	TRBJ1-5	TRBV19	-
CASSGEGGGDTQYF	TGTGCCAGCAGTGGGGAGGGGGGTGGAGATACGCAGTATTTT	-	TRBJ2-3	TRBV2	-
CASSRGTAGNTIYF	TGTGCCAGTAGTAGGGGGACAGCTGGAAACACCATATATTTT	-	TRBJ1-3	TRBV19	TRBD1
CASSRTGDASYEQYF	TGTGCCAGCAGTCGGACAGGGGACGCAAGCTACGAGCAGTACTTC	-	TRBJ2-7	TRBV25-1	TRBD1
CASSYVRDGSDTQYF	TGTGCCAGCAGTTACGTCCGGGACGGGTCAGATACGCAGTATTTT	-	TRBJ2-3	TRBV6-5	-
CASRRRDDSPLHF	TGTGCCAGCAGGCGCAGGGATGATTCACCCCTCCACTTT	-	TRBJ1-6	TRBV25-1	-
CASSRQINEKLFF	TGTGCCAGCAGCCGACAGATTAATGAAAAACTGTTTTTT	once	TRBJ1-4	TRBV5-6	-
CASSLDMTDTQYF	TGCGCCAGCAGCTTGGATATGACGGATACGCAGTATTTT	-	TRBJ2-3	TRBV5-1	-
CASSLVRMWADQETQYF	TGTGCCAGCAGCTTAGTCCGGATGTGGGCCGACCAAGAGACCCAGTACTTC	-	TRBJ2-5	TRBV7-9	-
CASSPVEEQFF	TGTGCCAGCTCACCGGTTGAGGAGCAGTTCTTC	-	TRBJ2-1	TRBV18	-
CASSYFPQPQHF	TGTGCCAGCAGTTACTTTCCCCAGCCCCAGCATTTT	-	TRBJ1-5	TRBV6-6	-
CSATTTEQYF	TGCAGCGCCACAACCACCGAGCAGTACTTC	-	TRBJ2-7	TRBV29-1	-
CASSPTGGSYGYTF	TGTGCCAGCAGCCCGACAGGGGGGAGCTATGGCTACACCTTC	medium-sized	TRBJ1-2	TRBV6-6	TRBD1
CASSQVPGSNQPQHF	TGCGCCAGCAGCCAAGTTCCAGGTAGCAATCAGCCCCAGCATTTT	-	TRBJ1-5	TRBV4-1	-
CASSYQAPPGDTQYF	TGTGCCAGCAGTTACCAGGCCCCTCCCGGAGATACGCAGTATTTT	-	TRBJ2-3	TRBV11-2	-
CASSFFMVRGMNTEAFF	TGTGCCAGCAGCTTTTTCATGGTACGGGGCATGAACACTGAAGCTTTCTTT	-	TRBJ1-1	TRBV7-8	-
CASSVGAAGDASTQYF	TGTGCCAGCAGCGTAGGTGCGGCGGGGGACGCCTCAACGCAGTATTTT	-	TRBJ2-3	TRBV9	TRBD2
CASSVVSGANVLTF	TGTGCCAGCAGCGTAGTGTCTGGGGCCAACGTCCTGACTTTC	-	TRBJ2-6	TRBV9	-